These T cell receptor beta chains were read from a single sample in a study of T-cell memory formation after mild COVID-19. One entry per CDR3 protein results from TCRdb running MiXCR on the 5' RACE reads. The sample carries under 600,000 distinct CDR3 sequences, less than 25% recorded once. The sequencing input was PBMCs or a T cell subset sorted from them (not recorded which). The receptor source for this set is an adult woman who had mild COVID-19 (a few samples of this study predate the infection). Cell type and time point are not known. CDR3s include the opening cysteine and the closing phenylalanine or tryptophan. A D gene is named only where the DNA matches it firmly. The size field is filled for only some rows; it gives once, few, many or a size class.

-	TRBV5-6	TRBD2	TRBJ2-1	TGTGCCAGCAGCCCGCGAGCTAGCGGGGTAAACAATGAGCAGTTCTTC	CASSPRASGVNNEQFF
few	TRBV12-3/TRBV12-4	-	TRBJ2-1	TGTGCCAGCACCCTTCTCGGAGGGGGCTACAATGAGCAGTTCTTC	CASTLLGGGYNEQFF
many	TRBV18	-	TRBJ2-7	TGTGCCAGCTCACCACGTCAGGGACCCTACGAGCAGTACTTC	CASSPRQGPYEQYF
-	TRBV5-1	-	TRBJ1-1	TGCGCCAGCAGCTTGGCAGTGGACAGTGGCGCTGAAGCTTTCTTT	CASSLAVDSGAEAFF
few	TRBV5-1	-	TRBJ2-7	TGCGCCAGCAGCCCAGGGGGGGCGGGCGGCTACGAGCAGTACTTC	CASSPGGAGGYEQYF
-	TRBV3-1	-	TRBJ1-2	TGTGCCAGCAGCCAAGATCCATGGAACTATGGCTACACCTTC	CASSQDPWNYGYTF
few	TRBV4-3	-	TRBJ1-4	TGCGCCAGCAGCCAACAGAGGGCTAATGAAAAACTGTTTTTT	CASSQQRANEKLFF
few	TRBV29-1	TRBD1	TRBJ1-1	TGCAGCGTTGCGTTCGTGTCGACAGGGACTGAAGCTTTCTTT	CSVAFVSTGTEAFF
few	TRBV6-1	-	TRBJ2-7	TGTGCCAGCAGTGAAGAGGGGACAAGCTCCTACGAGCAGTACTTC	CASSEEGTSSYEQYF
few	TRBV27	TRBD1	TRBJ1-5	TGTGCCAGCAGCAGAACCGGGACAGGGTCCACACAGCCCCAGCATTTT	CASSRTGTGSTQPQHF
-	TRBV4-1	-	TRBJ2-3	TGCGCCAGCAGCCAAGATGGGGGAGAGTCTTTCGGCACAGATACGCAGTATTTT	CASSQDGGESFGTDTQYF
few	TRBV20-1	TRBD2	TRBJ2-5	TGCAGTGCACGACTAGCGGGGGGGGATTTCCAAGAGACCCAGTACTTC	CSARLAGGDFQETQYF
many	TRBV5-1	-	TRBJ2-1	TGCGCCAGCAGCTCCCCCTTGGGAAATGAGCAGTTCTTC	CASSSPLGNEQFF
few	TRBV7-9	-	TRBJ1-2	TGTGCCAGCAGCTTCTCGGACCGGGACAATGGCTACACCTTC	CASSFSDRDNGYTF
-	TRBV2	-	TRBJ2-7	TGTGCCAGCAGGGTGGAGGGACACCCCTCCTACGAGCAGTACTTC	CASRVEGHPSYEQYF
-	TRBV18	-	TRBJ1-1	TGTGCCAGCTCACCACCAACATCCGAAGCTTTCTTT	CASSPPTSEAFF
few	TRBV6-2/TRBV6-3	-	TRBJ2-1	TGTGCCAGCAGTTTATGGGGGGCTGAGCAGTTCTTC	CASSLWGAEQFF
few	TRBV20-1	-	TRBJ2-7	TGCAGTGGCAAAGCCCCCCGGAGTGACGAGCAGTACTTC	CSGKAPRSDEQYF
-	TRBV2	TRBD1	TRBJ2-7	TGTGCCAGCAGGGACAGGGTAGGGTTCCGCTACGAGCAGTACTTC	CASRDRVGFRYEQYF
few	TRBV7-3	TRBD1	TRBJ2-6	TGTGCCAGCAGCGTAATGACAGGGTCTGGGGCCAACGTCCTGACTTTC	CASSVMTGSGANVLTF
-	TRBV6-1	-	TRBJ2-5	TGTGCCAGCAGAGTAACACATCAAGAGACCCAGTACTTC	CASRVTHQETQYF
-	TRBV7-2	-	TRBJ2-1	TGTGCCAGCAGCACTAGTACCTTACGGCAGTTCTTC	CASSTSTLRQFF
-	TRBV13	-	TRBJ1-5	TGTGCCAGCAGCCGAGGGCTAATCAATCAGCCCCAGCATTTT	CASSRGLINQPQHF
many	TRBV5-8	-	TRBJ2-2	TGTGCCAGCAGCGTACCCGGGACGAACACCGGGGAGCTGTTTTTT	CASSVPGTNTGELFF
few	TRBV24-1	-	TRBJ2-2	TGTGCCACCAGTGAGCGACAGGACACCGGGGAGCTGTTTTTT	CATSERQDTGELFF
few	TRBV2	TRBD1	TRBJ2-1	TGTGCCAGACGGGACAGGGGGCTAAAGGCTAACAATGAGCAGTTCTTC	CARRDRGLKANNEQFF
-	TRBV15	-	TRBJ2-3	TGTGCCACCGGTTACACCCAGGTGGCTAAGGATACGCAGTATTTT	CATGYTQVAKDTQYF
-	TRBV12-3/TRBV12-4	TRBD1	TRBJ1-6	TGTGCCAGCAGTGGGACAGGTTTAAATTCACCCCTCCACTTT	CASSGTGLNSPLHF
-	TRBV29-1	-	TRBJ2-4	TGCAGCGTTCGCTCCGGGTTTACCAGAGCCAAAAACATTCAGTACTTC	CSVRSGFTRAKNIQYF
-	TRBV5-6	-	TRBJ1-2	TGTGCCAGCATCCTGGCCGGCCGGGGGTCGGGCTATGGCTACACCTTC	CASILAGRGSGYGYTF